Described below is a single TCR beta chain sequence and its context. The antigen is not known. TCRdb's copy holds only in-frame clones and misses some; the assay was immunoSEQ multiplex PCR. Here the sample spans roughly 50,000 clones, approximately 90% being singletons. The sample is drawn from a study of OX40 agonist ivuxolimab in advanced cancers. Germline lookup yields CDR1 MNHNY and CDR2 SVGAGI (reference sequence). V shed 9 bases and J shed 2 bases, with 14 bases lying between them. This CDR3 is 13 amino acids long. Findings and limits, study-wide: CD4+ and CD8+ blood T cells expanded clonally by week 6 at 0.1 to 3.0 mg/kg.

The source is an adult with an advanced solid tumor such as melanoma, head and neck, liver or kidney cancer. V is TRBV6-6 and J is TRBJ2-7; D perhaps matches TRBD2 (5 bases). Source: CD4+ or CD8+ T cells sorted from blood, taken in a trial of the OX40 agonist ivuxolimab. The CDR3 protein is CASQGGLTYEQYF. The CDR3, as DNA: TGTGCCAGTCAAGGAGGCCTTACCTACGAGCAGTACTTC.